This T cell receptor (beta chain) is from a study of blood T cells in healthy people across ages. The study recruited healthy Caucasian donors from Russia who were aged roughly 6 to 95. Notes on this clonotype: A read error may be the cause here, since a much bigger clone is one base away.

Then a second PCR, running about 6 to 12 cycles, was carried out with a sample-barcoded 5' primer and a J-beta primer mix. All samples yielded 2.5 million or more CDR3-containing paired-end reads. TCRdb fed the 5' RACE reads into MiXCR, producing one record per CDR3 protein. Seen here are 450,000 to 600,000 distinct CDR3 sequences, roughly a quarter observed once, and the top ten hold about 3.3%. This same sample was also taken into another study, of T cells of mothers and their children.

The origin of this receptor is a boy between 2 and 15 years old in good health. Sequenced sample: blood.

CDR3 residues: CASSESNGGANEQFF. CDR3 bases: TGTGCCAGCAGTGAATCTAACGGGGGGGCCAATGAGCAGTTCTTC. The chain links TRBV6-4 to TRBJ2-1, with 8 bases fitting TRBD2. The CDR3 length is 15 residues. Losses at the gene ends were 3 bases for V and 6 bases for J; bases not matched to a gene: 7. Germline lookup yields CDR1 MRHNA and CDR2 SNTAGT.